Each of the 22 T cell receptor beta chains below was sequenced from the same sample in a study of tumor and adjacent non-tumor tissue in lung cancer (dated 2018 in TCRdb). RNA was isolated from bulk, unsorted tissue, and RNA quality was assessed with a NanoDrop ND-1000 and an Agilent 2100. The normal lung samples consisted of distant non-tumor tissue collected more than 3 cm from the tumor edge. Libraries were prepared through multiplex PCR. The listed sequencing device is Illumina HiSeq 2500. TCRbeta libraries were constructed through three rounds of nested PCR with primers (Table S4) according to protocols modified from ARM-PCR. TCRdb reprocessed the public reads (quality trimming at Q25 with fastp, clone calling with MiXCR) and kept in-frame beta chains. Rows merge per CDR3 protein into single entries with the most common DNA and genes. The table for this sample lists around 75,000 distinct CDR3 sequences; 65% to 75% of them were counted only once. About 30% of the sample is held by the ten biggest clonotypes.

Sequenced material: distant non-tumor lung tissue. The origin of the receptors is a woman between 45 and 60 years old with non-small cell lung cancer.

Comment on this clonotype: One junction end does not reproduce the germline sequence, and a read error may be involved. V gene TRBV12-3 or TRBV12-4 combines with J gene TRBJ2-7; tentative D call: TRBD2 (5 bases). This CDR3 is 12 amino acids long. The CDR3 spells CASSSGTYEQYF. The CDR3 DNA is TGTGCGAGCAGTTCGGGAACCTACGAGCAGTACTTC.

The chain employs TRBV29-1 and TRBJ2-1, with D possibly being TRBD2 (5 bases). V shed 6 bases and J shed 1 base, with 16 bases lying between them. Germline CDR1 is SQVTM and CDR2 is ANQGSEA. CDR3 size: 15 residues. The CDR3 is CSVGVGVSSYNEQFF. In nucleotides, the CDR3 is TGCAGCGTCGGGGTTGGGGTAAGTTCCTACAATGAGCAGTTCTTC.

Worth noting for this clonotype: A much larger clonotype is one base distant, so this may be a read error. CDR3 sequence reads: CASNQTSGQETQYF. The CDR3 DNA follows: TGTGCCAGCAACCAGACTAGCGGCCAAGAGACCCAGTACTTC. The chain couples TRBV6-5 to TRBJ2-5, with 9 nucleotides matching TRBD2. Germline CDR1 reads MNHEY; CDR2 reads SVGAGI. The CDR3 contains 14 residues. The trim removed 7 bases at V and 1 base at J, leaving 4 bases unmatched.

A few counts support this clonotype. A read error is possible here, since a much larger clone lies one base away. The chain has TRBV4-2 and TRBJ1-1; no firm D call. This CDR3 is 13 amino acids long. Germline-derived CDR1 and CDR2 are LGHNA and YNFKEQ. The CDR3 here is CAGSQDQPREAFF. DNA of the CDR3: TGTGCCGGCAGCCAAGATCAGCCCAGAGAAGCTTTCTTT.

The V call is TRBV28, the J call TRBJ2-7, with 9 bases fitting TRBD1. The ends lost 4 bases at V and 1 base at J; junction bases unmatched: 11. The germline CDR1 and CDR2 sequences are MDHEN and SYDVKM. This CDR3 contains 17 residues. The CDR3 region is CASSSIRGTGISYEQYF. Written as DNA, the CDR3 is TGTGCCAGCAGTTCCATCCGCGGGACAGGGATTTCCTACGAGCAGTACTTC.

The chain couples TRBV5-1 to TRBJ2-1, with TRBD2 matching over 7 bases. Germline CDR1 SGHRS, CDR2 YFSETQ. CDR3 length equals 15 residues. Losses at the gene ends were 4 bases for V and 1 base for J; bases not matched to a gene: 5. The CDR3 here is CASSRTRESYNEQFF. The CDR3 region has the DNA TGCGCCAGCAGCCGGACTAGGGAATCCTACAATGAGCAGTTCTTC.

The V and J genes are TRBV16 and TRBJ2-1; D is perhaps TRBD2 (8 bases). From germline, CDR1 is KGHSY and CDR2 FQNENV. The CDR3 covers 16 residues. The V end lost 2 bases, the J end lost 5 bases, and 16 bases lay between the germline ends. Written as DNA, the CDR3 is TGTGCCAGCAGCCAACGGGGGGGGACAGCAGACAATGAGCAGTTCTTC. Its translation: CASSQRGGTADNEQFF.

As regards this clonotype: This may be a read error, as it is one base from a much larger clone. The chain has TRBV6-2 or TRBV6-3 and TRBJ2-3; TRBD1 is a possible D gene (6 bases). This CDR3 is 14 amino acids long. Germline values: CDR1 MNHEY, CDR2 SVGEGT. This CDR3 reads CASKVGHLTDTLYF. In DNA, the CDR3 is TGTGCCAGCAAAGTGGGACACCTCACAGATACGCTGTATTTT.

This clonotype is a singleton in its sample. The chain uses TRBV19 and TRBJ2-2, with 7 bases matching TRBD2. Per germline, CDR1 LNHDA and CDR2 SQIVND (reference sequence). The CDR3 is made up of 15 amino acids. Trimming cost V 3 bases and J 13 bases; bases outside gene matches: 14. CDR3: CASSMASAGAYGLFF. The CDR3 bases are TGTGCCAGTAGTATGGCGTCGGCGGGAGCTTACGGGCTGTTTTTT.

This clonotype showed up just a few times. A much larger clonotype is one base distant, so this may be a read error. This chain joins TRBV20-1 and TRBJ2-7; 8 bases fit TRBD1. This CDR3 is built from 15 residues. Germline V gene sequence: CDR1 DFQATT, CDR2 SNEGSKA (reference sequence). The CDR3 coding sequence is TGCAGTGCTAGAGACCCGACAGGGGCCTCCCACGAGCAGTACTTC. Residues: CSARDPTGASHEQYF.

A word on this clonotype: One end of the junction fails to match germline, which may point to a read error. The chain recombines TRBV5-1 with TRBJ2-1; TRBD2 matches 11 bases. The CDR3 spans 20 residues. The germline V gene has CDR1 SGHRS and CDR2 YFSETQ. The CDR3 coding sequence is TGCGCCAACAGCTCAGTCGGGACAACTACTAGCGGGAGCCCCTACAATGAGCAGTTCTTC. It yields the protein CANSSVGTTTSGSPYNEQFF. Full variable domain (rest looked up from reference TRBV5-1 and TRBJ2-1): KAGVTQTPRYLIKTRGQQVTLSCSPISGHRSVSWYQQTPGQGLQFLFEYFSETQRNKGNFPGRFSGRQFSNSRSEMNVSTLELGDSALYLCANSSVGTTTSGSPYNEQFFGPGTRLTVL.

This clonotype was observed a single time. Because it lacks the conserved phenylalanine or tryptophan at the end, this CDR3 is likely a read error. This chain links TRBV11-2 with TRBJ2-7; D possibly corresponds to TRBD2 (6 bases). The germline V gene encodes CDR1 SGHAT and CDR2 FQNNGV. This CDR3 contains 15 residues. V lost 5 bases and J lost 3, with 17 bases in between. CDR3 residues: CASSPTSRSFYEQYS. CDR3 DNA sequence: TGTGCCAGCAGCCCTACTAGCAGGAGTTTCTACGAGCAGTACTCA.

CDR3 DNA sequence: TGTGCCAGCAGTATTCCGGGACACCTTCGCAATCAGCCCCAGCATTTT. Protein: CASSIPGHLRNQPQHF. The chain uses TRBV6-5 and TRBJ1-5; D is possibly TRBD1 (6 bases). The germline V and J ends were trimmed by 5 bases and 2 bases, with 16 bases remaining between them. Germline V lookup: CDR1 MNHEY, CDR2 SVGAGI. The CDR3 has 16 amino acids.

This clonotype was seen ten or more times. CDR3 amino acids: CATSVLTGELFF. Written as DNA, the CDR3 is TGTGCCACCAGTGTCCTCACCGGGGAGCTGTTTTTT. The chain employs TRBV24-1 and TRBJ2-2; D remains ambiguous. Between the trimmed V and J ends, which lost 5 bases and 4 bases, there was a span of 4 bases. Germline lookup yields CDR1 KGHDR and CDR2 SFDVKD. This CDR3 contains 12 residues.

In the case of this clonotype: This likely comes from a read error, as the CDR3 has no conserved phenylalanine or tryptophan at its end. The V and J genes are TRBV6-2 or TRBV6-3 and TRBJ2-2; 7 bases map to TRBD2. The CDR3 length is 15 residues. The germline CDR1 and CDR2 sequences are MNHEY and SVGEGT. CDR3 in amino acids: CVSSRRPGGTGELFL. CDR3 DNA sequence: TGTGTCAGCAGTCGTCGTCCCGGGGGGACCGGGGAGCTGTTTTTA.

Regarding this clonotype: A junction boundary mismatches the germline segment, possibly from a read error. The chain joins TRBV20-1 to TRBJ1-1, with D unclear. The CDR3 is 14 amino acids. CDR1 is DFQATT and CDR2 is SNEGSKA in the germline V gene (reference sequence). The CDR3 coding sequence is TGTAGTACTAGACTTTTAACTAGGGACACTGAAGCTTTCTTT. Translating gives CSTRLLTRDTEAFF.

A word on this clonotype: The CDR3 carries no conserved terminal phenylalanine or tryptophan, so it likely arises from a read error. The chain combines TRBV20-1 with TRBJ1-5; 7 nucleotides agree with TRBD1. Looked up from germline, CDR1 is DFQATT and CDR2 is SNEGSKA (reference sequence). The CDR3 covers 14 residues. V lost 2 bases and J lost 11; bases outside the gene matches: 12. The CDR3 sequence is CSARNDREGWTQHV. As DNA, the CDR3 is TGCAGTGCTAGAAATGACAGGGAGGGATGGACCCAGCATGTT.

Points on this clonotype: The junction shows a germline mismatch at one end, possibly a read error. The chain joins TRBV4-2 to TRBJ2-3; no clear D gene. CDR3 length: 16 amino acids. CDR1 LGHNA and CDR2 YNFKEQ come from the germline V gene. The DNA of the CDR3 is TGCGCCAACAGCAACGATCTCGAGAGAGCGTCAGATACGCAGTATTTT. Its protein product is CANSNDLERASDTQYF.

The chain recombines TRBV30 with TRBJ2-3; possible D gene TRBD1, 6 bases. Trimming removed 4 bases at V and 0 bases at J, with 14 bases between. CDR3 length: 15 amino acids. Germline values: CDR1 GTSNPN, CDR2 SVGIG (reference sequence). The CDR3 nucleotides read TGTGCCTGGACACGTTACAGGGTTAGCACAGATACGCAGTATTTT. Protein product: CAWTRYRVSTDTQYF.

Worth noting for this clonotype: This clone may be a read error of a much larger clone one base away. The genes are TRBV28 and TRBJ2-7, with 11 positions matching TRBD1. Germline CDR1 and CDR2: MDHEN and SYDVKM. The CDR3 loop spans 15 amino acids. J was trimmed by 4 bases and V by 11 bases; bases with no gene match: 13. The CDR3 protein is CAALKPGQGEYEQYF. CDR3 sequence (DNA): TGTGCCGCCCTGAAACCGGGACAGGGGGAGTACGAGCAGTACTTC.

Concerning this clonotype: The junction and the germline gene differ at one end; a read error may be behind it. The chain has TRBV12-3 or TRBV12-4 and TRBJ2-1; D may be TRBD2 (5 bases). This CDR3 has 14 residues. CDR3 amino acids: CASRSRRDYNKQFF. The CDR3 DNA sequence: TGTGCCAGCAGGAGCAGACGGGATTACAATAAGCAGTTCTTC.

By sample share, this clonotype is large. This rearrangement joins TRBV11-2 to TRBJ2-7; D is unresolved. The CDR3 loop spans 15 amino acids. V lost 2 bases to trimming and J lost 0 bases, with 11 bases between them. In germline, CDR1 is SGHAT, CDR2 FQNNGV. CDR3 nucleotide sequence: TGTGCCAGCAGCTTATCTCCGAGTCCCTCCTACGAGCAGTACTTC. It is translated as CASSLSPSPSYEQYF.